This T cell receptor (beta chain) was obtained from a study of blood T cell repertoires in COVID-19. Looking at the study overall: Samples representing acute and convalescent COVID-19 were sourced from the United States, Italy and Spain. PBMCs, B-cell-depleted T cells, or T cells provided the cDNA or gDNA that made up the material.

The CDR3 contains 13 residues. Germline lookup yields CDR1 LGHDT and CDR2 YNNKEL (reference sequence). The ends were cut back, 3 bases at V and 5 bases at J, with 8 bases in the middle. TCRdb keeps only in-frame clones here, not all; method: immunoSEQ multiplex PCR. The data contain over 90,000 clones, 84% of them seen just once; the ten biggest clones take up 3.5% to 5%. V and J are TRBV3-1 (or the pseudogene TRBV3-2) and TRBJ1-5, with a tentative D call TRBD1 (6 bases). Sample: peripheral blood. The sequence came from a human donor in a cohort sampled during active COVID-19. CDR3 loop: CASSQGAYQPQHF. In DNA form, the CDR3 reads TGTGCCAGCAGCCAGGGGGCGTATCAGCCCCAGCATTTT.